This passage covers 10 T cell receptor beta chains from one sample sequenced in a study of CD8+ T cells in alopecia areata. TCR sequencing used cDNA made by reverse transcription of extracted RNA. Sequenced by immunoSEQ multiplex PCR; TCRdb stores in-frame clones only, minus some. This table has 110,000 or so clones, less than 80% appearing once. The sample was CD4+ T cells sorted from blood. These receptors were taken from a human donor in good health.

The V call is TRBV29-1, the J call TRBJ1-2, with a tentative D call TRBD1 (6 bases). V lost 1 base and J lost 6, with 12 bases in between. This CDR3 contains 13 residues. Germline V gives CDR1 SQVTM, CDR2 ANQGSEA. The CDR3 here is CSVEGGGGHGYTF. The DNA for the CDR3 is TGCAGCGTTGAAGGAGGCGGGGGGCATGGCTACACCTTC.

J is TRBJ1-5 and V is TRBV29-1; D gene ambiguous. Trimming pared 5 bases from V and 0 bases from J, leaving 8 bases between. The CDR3 length is 13 residues. Germline V gene data show CDR1 as SQVTM and CDR2 as ANQGSEA. In nucleotides, the CDR3 is TGCAGCGTTTTGGGCGGTAGCAATCAGCCCCAGCATTTT. It is translated as CSVLGGSNQPQHF.

This clone was seen only a few times. The V and J genes are TRBV11-2 and TRBJ1-5; TRBD1 agrees at 10 bases. J gave up 6 bases and V 5 bases, and 7 bases lay outside the gene matches. CDR1 and CDR2 from the germline V gene are SGHAT and FQNNGV. The CDR3 is made up of 15 amino acids. The DNA for the CDR3 is TGTGCCAGCAGCCCAGACAGGGGGCGCAGTCAGCCCCAGCATTTT. This gives the protein CASSPDRGRSQPQHF.

The chain joins TRBV7-9 to TRBJ1-5; D call uncertain. This CDR3 contains 13 residues. Trimming took off 9 bases at V and 0 bases at J, with 9 bases between the two ends. The V gene's germline CDR1 is SEHNR and CDR2 FQNEAQ (reference sequence). CDR3: CARMGYSNQPQHF. The CDR3 DNA follows: TGTGCCAGGATGGGGTATAGCAATCAGCCCCAGCATTTT.

V usage is TRBV4-1 and J usage is TRBJ2-3; TRBD2 agrees at 9 bases. Germline loops: CDR1 MGHRA, CDR2 YSYEKL. The CDR3 contains 19 residues. Germline trimming cut 0 bases from V and 0 bases from J; bases unmatched to any gene: 10. Here the CDR3 DNA reads TGCGCCAGCAGCCAAGATCGGGATAGCGGGGGCCCTAGCACAGATACGCAGTATTTT. Its translation: CASSQDRDSGGPSTDTQYF.

The V and J genes are TRBV14 and TRBJ2-5; 12 nucleotides match TRBD2. Trimming at V came to 3 bases and at J to 5 bases, leaving 4 bases not matched to a gene. The CDR3 is made up of 15 amino acids. In germline, CDR1 is SGHDN, CDR2 FVKESK. The CDR3 sequence is CASSHGTSGPETQYF. CDR3 bases: TGTGCCAGCAGCCACGGGACTAGCGGGCCCGAGACCCAGTACTTC. The full variable domain, in which reference TRBV14 and TRBJ2-5 provide the parts outside the CDR3, is EAGVTQFPSHSVIEKGQTVTLRCDPISGHDNLYWYRRVMGKEIKFLLHFVKESKQDESGMPNNRFLAERTGGTYSTLKVQPAELEDSGVYFCASSHGTSGPETQYFGPGTRLLVL.

There are a few counts of this clone. This chain connects TRBV5-4 to TRBJ1-5, with D unresolved. Germline CDR1 and CDR2: SGHNT and YYREEE (reference sequence). V lost 4 bases and J 4 bases, leaving 9 bases between the germline ends. There are 13 residues in the CDR3. DNA for the CDR3: TGTGCCAGCAGCCTGACCCCAAATCAGCCCCAGCATTTT. It specifies CASSLTPNQPQHF.

This clone was seen more than once but under ten times. V and J are TRBV6-5 and TRBJ1-1; tentatively, D is TRBD1 (5 bases). CDR3 length equals 14 residues. Germline values: CDR1 MNHEY, CDR2 SVGAGI. Between the trimmed V and J ends, which lost 4 bases and 3 bases, there was a span of 12 bases. In nucleotides, the CDR3 is TGTGCCAGCAGTTCCAGTTTGGGGGACACTGAAGCTTTCTTT. Protein: CASSSSLGDTEAFF.

The V and J genes are TRBV29-1 and TRBJ2-4; D may be TRBD1 (5 bases). The germline V and J ends were trimmed by 8 bases and 1 base, with 9 bases remaining between them. The CDR3 runs to 12 residues. Germline lookup yields CDR1 SQVTM and CDR2 ANQGSEA. The CDR3 DNA follows: TGCAGCTCAAAGGGGGCCAAAAACATTCAGTACTTC. Encoded protein: CSSKGAKNIQYF.

This chain connects TRBV21-1 to TRBJ1-2. TRBV21-1 is marked as a pseudogene. The CDR3 is 12 amino acids. The CDR3 loop reads CASLRGIIGYTF. The CDR3 coding sequence is TGTGCCAGCTTGCGGGGCATAATCGGCTACACCTTC.